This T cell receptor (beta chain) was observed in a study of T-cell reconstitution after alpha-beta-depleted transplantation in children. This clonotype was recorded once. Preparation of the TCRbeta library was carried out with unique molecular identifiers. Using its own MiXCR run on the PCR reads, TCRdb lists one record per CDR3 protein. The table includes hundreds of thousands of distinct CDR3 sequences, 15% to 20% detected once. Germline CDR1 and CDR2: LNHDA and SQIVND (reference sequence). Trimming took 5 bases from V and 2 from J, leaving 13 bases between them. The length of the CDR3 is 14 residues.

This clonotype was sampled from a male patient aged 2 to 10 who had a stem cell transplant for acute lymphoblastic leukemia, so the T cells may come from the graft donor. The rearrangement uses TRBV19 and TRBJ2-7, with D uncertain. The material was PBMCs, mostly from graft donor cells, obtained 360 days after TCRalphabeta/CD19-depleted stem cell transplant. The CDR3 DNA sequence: TGTGCCAGTAGTCCAGGTATCATAACCTACGAGCAGTACTTC. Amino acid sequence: CASSPGIITYEQYF.